This T cell receptor beta chain was captured by sequencing in a study of cytomegalovirus exposure and HLA in healthy donors. The PCR made use of 60 Vbeta and 13 Jbeta primers. Assay: immunoSEQ multiplex PCR; the TCRdb copy retains only in-frame clones and omits some. The sample carries approximately 190,000 clones, 80% to 85% recorded once. Sequenced sample: PBMCs. This TCR came from a woman aged 18-29 years in good health and CMV-seropositive.

The CDR3: CASSAGGHYGYTF. The CDR3 DNA is TGTGCCAGCAGCGCAGGGGGCCACTATGGCTACACCTTC. The gene calls are TRBV9 and TRBJ1-2, with 8 positions matching TRBD1. Germline lookup yields CDR1 SGDLS and CDR2 YYNGEE. Trimming at V came to 3 bases and at J to 3 bases, leaving 1 base not matched to a gene. CDR3 length: 13 residues.